This TCR beta chain was obtained from a study of blood T cell repertoires in COVID-19 (TCRdb year 2020). Some background on the complete study: The collaborator samples originated in the United States, Italy and Spain and spanned the acute and convalescent phases of COVID-19. The prospective study material was composed of cDNA or gDNA derived from T cells, B-cell-depleted T cells, or PBMCs. Subjects who had been exposed to COVID-19, were actively infected with it, or had recovered from it provided the deeply sampled blood TCRbeta repertoires that made up the dataset. The repertoires were released in a freely available public database intended as a resource for research on the immune response to SARS-CoV-2. The samples were drawn from the first 160 participants of the ongoing ImmuneRACE study and from 1,254 subjects provided by 6 global collaborators. The sample metadata nearly always contained a de-identified subject ID, COVID-19 status, age in years and sex. Where HLA class I and class II types were available, the types were taken from metadata supplied by the sample provider, not from assay-based typing.

Points on this clone: The target of this receptor is not known. Base qualities are not provided; no much larger clone lies one nucleotide away.

Overall study outcomes, separate from this receptor: The quantity of clinical and demographic metadata differed by source and by participant and was supplied without curation.

The CDR1 and CDR2 encoded by the germline V gene are MNHEY and SVGAGI. From the cysteine through the phenylalanine, the CDR3 covers 14 amino acids. Solely the CDR3 DNA is kept, with 42 bases framed from the first base. V was cut back by 6 bases and J by 8 bases, leaving a gap of 14 bases between them. The immunoSEQ Assay, a bias-controlled multiplex PCR, was used to amplify TCRbeta CDR3 regions from genomic DNA. The paper's data handling went like this. The number of nucleated cells in each sample was estimated from the amplification of reference gene primers within the assay. Sequence reads were collapsed and filtered to measure the absolute abundance of every unique TCRbeta CDR3 rearrangement. For each sample, productive Simpson clonality was calculated by taking the square root of Simpson's diversity index across productive rearrangements. TCRdb took over this immuneACCESS table, retaining in-frame rearrangements with V and J assigned. Such tables are incomplete; in checked studies, under half of the missing clones stem from an unresolved V gene, and the remainder is unexplained. That table gives V, J and clone size, and the DNA gave D and trimming. A total of 350,000 or so clones appear in this sample, 90% of them only once. Clones ranked in the top ten supply 6.5% of the sample.

Whole blood was collected in K2EDTA tubes by collaborating institutions according to the institutions' own protocols. For TCRbeta analysis, collaborators shipped samples in one of three forms: frozen whole blood, isolated PBMCs, or DNA extracted from either of those sample types. The TCR originated in a man younger than 35 with active or convalescent COVID-19. The rearranged segments are TRBV6-5 and TRBJ1-6; a tentative D match to TRBD1 spans 6 bases. Sequenced: peripheral blood. The CDR3 amino acid sequence is: CASRRGGRDSPLHF. The nucleotide sequence reads as follows: TGTGCCAGCAGAAGGGGGGGCCGGGATTCACCCCTCCACTTT.